One and the same sample provided the 13 T cell receptor beta chains below, sequenced in a study of blood T cell repertoires in COVID-19. The method was immunoSEQ multiplex PCR; TCRdb's version includes in-frame clones alone and lacks a portion of them. The data contain roughly 160,000 clones, 79% of them seen just once; the ten biggest clones take up 8.1%. The sample was peripheral blood. The receptors were gathered from a woman aged 60-75 years with COVID-19, enrolled during active disease.

This rearrangement joins TRBV5-8 to TRBJ2-5; 16 bases match TRBD2. The CDR3 extends over 17 amino acids. The germline gives CDR1 SGHTS, CDR2 YDEGEE. After removal of 4 bases from V and 5 bases from J, the junction contained 8 bases not matched to a gene. This chain's CDR3 is CASSPGTSGRARETQYF. The CDR3 bases are TGTGCCAGCAGCCCCGGGACTAGCGGGAGGGCCCGGGAGACCCAGTACTTC.

The table lists this clone with a count of one. This chain joins TRBV6-2 or TRBV6-3 and TRBJ2-2, with 7 bases that match TRBD2. V was clipped by 5 bases and J by 0 bases; unmatched bases: 3. The CDR3 covers 15 residues. Germline V gene sequence: CDR1 MNHEY, CDR2 SVGEGT. In DNA, the CDR3 is TGTGCCAGCAGTCGGCTAGCGGCGAACACCGGGGAGCTGTTTTTT. This encodes CASSRLAANTGELFF.

V usage is TRBV2 and J usage is TRBJ1-6; the match to TRBD1 covers 8 bases. The CDR3 is 15 residues long. Trimming at V came to 6 bases and at J to 9 bases, leaving 10 bases not matched to a gene. In germline, CDR1 is SNHLY, CDR2 FYNNEI. The CDR3 DNA is TGTGCCAGCAGCGAGAGACAGGGGTGGGTTTCACCCCTCCACTTT. This gives the protein CASSERQGWVSPLHF. The full variable domain, rest sourced from reference TRBV2 and TRBJ1-6, is EPEVTQTPSHQVTQMGQEVILRCVPISNHLYFYWYRQILGQKVEFLVSFYNNEISEKSEIFDDQFSVERPDGSNFTLKIRSTKLEDSAMYFCASSERQGWVSPLHFGNGTRLTVT.

The chain uses TRBV5-4 and TRBJ2-3, with D perhaps matching TRBD2 (6 bases). CDR1 is SGHNT, CDR2 YYREEE, per germline (reference sequence). This CDR3 spans 14 amino acids. V was pared by 6 bases and J by 0 bases, with 11 bases between. CDR3 in DNA: TGTGCCAGCACCTGGGACTCTAGCACAGATACGCAGTATTTT. Protein sequence: CASTWDSSTDTQYF.

The chain recombines TRBV3-1 (or the pseudogene TRBV3-2) with TRBJ2-2; 12 nucleotides line up with TRBD1. The CDR3 contains 15 residues. After removal of 6 bases from V and 7 bases from J, the junction contained 6 bases not matched to a gene. Germline V gene lookup returns CDR1 LGHDT and CDR2 YNNKEL (reference sequence). In nucleotides, the CDR3 is TGTGCCAGCAGGGGGACAGGGGGCGCGATCGGGGAGCTGTTTTTT. Translated, it gives CASRGTGGAIGELFF.

The rearrangement uses TRBV7-2 and TRBJ2-6; weak D call: TRBD2 (5 bases). The CDR3 is 17 residues long. With 0 bases removed from V and 4 bases from J, the gap between germline ends came to 13 bases. Per germline, CDR1 SGHTA and CDR2 FQGNSA. The CDR3 region is CASSLASRATGANVLTF. The CDR3 nucleotides are TGTGCCAGCAGCTTAGCGTCGAGGGCGACGGGGGCCAACGTCCTGACTTTC.

V gene TRBV9 combines with J gene TRBJ2-3; D gene unclear. V lost 1 base, J lost 2 bases, and 8 bases lay in between. Per the germline V gene, CDR1 is SGDLS and CDR2 is YYNGEE. CDR3 length equals 14 residues. CDR3 loop: CASSVSFATDTQYF. The CDR3 DNA reads TGTGCCAGCAGCGTAAGCTTTGCCACAGATACGCAGTATTTT.

The chain is built from TRBV19 and TRBJ2-1; 7 nucleotides align to TRBD2. The V gene's germline CDR1 is LNHDA and CDR2 SQIVND (reference sequence). Trimming at V came to 6 bases and at J to 0 bases, leaving 8 bases not matched to a gene. The CDR3 totals 16 residues. The CDR3 DNA follows: TGTGCCAGTAGGGGTCTAGCGGCCGGCTCCTACAATGAGCAGTTCTTC. This gives the protein CASRGLAAGSYNEQFF.

J is TRBJ1-2 and V is TRBV7-3; D is possibly TRBD1 (6 bases). The CDR3 is made up of 14 amino acids. V lost 4 bases and J 8 bases, leaving 17 bases between the germline ends. Germline assignment: CDR1 SGHTA and CDR2 FQGTGA. CDR3 in amino acids: CASSSLGSGDGYTF. CDR3 bases: TGTGCCAGCAGCTCCCTGGGTTCAGGGGACGGCTACACCTTC.

The V call is TRBV11-2, the J call TRBJ2-2, with 13 bases fitting TRBD2. The germline CDR1 and CDR2 sequences are SGHAT and FQNNGV. The ends lost 6 bases at V and 2 bases at J; junction bases unmatched: 6. The CDR3 is made up of 17 amino acids. This chain's CDR3 is CASRHGLAGVNTGELFF. In nucleotides, the CDR3 is TGTGCCAGCAGGCATGGACTAGCGGGAGTTAACACCGGGGAGCTGTTTTTT.

The chain is built from TRBV14 and TRBJ1-2; TRBD1 matches at 8 bases. This CDR3 contains 14 residues. CDR1 SGHDN and CDR2 FVKESK come from the germline V gene. The V and J ends lost 5 bases and 7 bases, in that order; junction bases with no gene match: 9. CDR3 coding DNA: TGTGCCAGCAGCGGACAGGGAGGGAGTGGTGGCTACACCTTC. This gives the protein CASSGQGGSGGYTF.

The chain is built from TRBV25-1 and TRBJ2-7; no firm D call. The CDR3 extends over 11 amino acids. V gave up 7 bases and J gave up 4 bases, with 8 bases separating them. The germline CDR1 and CDR2 sequences are MGHDK and SYGVNS. CDR3 sequence: CASTLRYEQYF. The CDR3 nucleotides are TGTGCCAGCACCCTCAGGTACGAGCAGTACTTC.

The chain has TRBV5-4 and TRBJ2-3, with 8 nucleotides matching TRBD1. Germline CDR1 reads SGHNT; CDR2 reads YYREEE (reference sequence). Trimming removed 0 bases from V and 7 bases from J; junction bases left unmatched: 10. The CDR3 is 16 amino acids. CDR3 residues: CASSLGQGALFNTQYF. CDR3 sequence (DNA): TGTGCCAGCAGCTTGGGTCAGGGGGCCCTCTTCAATACGCAGTATTTT.